This T cell receptor (beta chain) was profiled in a study of cytomegalovirus exposure and HLA in healthy donors. Comments on this clone: As yet, its antigen is unknown.

Primers included in the PCR were 60 Vbeta and 13 Jbeta primers. Some clones are missing from TCRdb's copy, which holds only in-frame ones; the method was immunoSEQ multiplex PCR. Here the sample spans about 80,000 clones, around 62% being singletons. Germline CDR1 MNHNS, CDR2 SASEGT. This CDR3 comprises 13 residues. Between the trimmed V and J ends, which lost 4 bases and 4 bases, there was a span of 7 bases. Study observations and caveats: About 150 TCR beta chains were listed as cytomegalovirus-associated. For most subjects, TCR beta sequences were reported to predict HLA-A and HLA-B alleles with accuracy. A highly shared variant cluster was judged a likely technical artifact.

This chain joins TRBV6-1 and TRBJ1-4; maybe TRBD1 (6 bases). Sequencing used PBMCs. The TCR originated in a male donor in good health and CMV-seropositive. For the CDR3, the DNA is TGTGCCAGCAGTGCAGGGGTTAATGAAAAACTGTTTTTT. Translating it yields CASSAGVNEKLFF.